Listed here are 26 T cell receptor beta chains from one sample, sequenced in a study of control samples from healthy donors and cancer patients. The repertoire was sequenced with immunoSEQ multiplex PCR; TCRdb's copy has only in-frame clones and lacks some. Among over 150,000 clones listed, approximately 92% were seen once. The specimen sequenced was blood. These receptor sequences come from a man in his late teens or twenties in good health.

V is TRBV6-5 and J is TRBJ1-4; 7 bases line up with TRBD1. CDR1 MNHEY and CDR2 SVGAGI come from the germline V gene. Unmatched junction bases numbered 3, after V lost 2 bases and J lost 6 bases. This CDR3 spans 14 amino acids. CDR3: CASSYRGRDEKLFF. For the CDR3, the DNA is TGTGCCAGCAGTTACAGGGGGCGCGATGAAAAACTGTTTTTT.

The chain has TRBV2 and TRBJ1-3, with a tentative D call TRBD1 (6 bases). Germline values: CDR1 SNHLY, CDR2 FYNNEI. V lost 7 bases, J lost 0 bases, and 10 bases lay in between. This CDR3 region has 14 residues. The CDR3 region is CASKRGISGNTIYF. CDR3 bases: TGTGCCAGCAAAAGGGGGATCTCTGGAAACACCATATATTTT.

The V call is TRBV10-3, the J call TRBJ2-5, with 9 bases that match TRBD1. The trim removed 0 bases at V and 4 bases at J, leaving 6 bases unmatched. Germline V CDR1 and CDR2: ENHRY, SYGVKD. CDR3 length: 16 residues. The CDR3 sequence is CAISESVWTGVETQYF. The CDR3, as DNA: TGTGCCATCAGTGAGTCGGTTTGGACAGGGGTAGAGACCCAGTACTTC.

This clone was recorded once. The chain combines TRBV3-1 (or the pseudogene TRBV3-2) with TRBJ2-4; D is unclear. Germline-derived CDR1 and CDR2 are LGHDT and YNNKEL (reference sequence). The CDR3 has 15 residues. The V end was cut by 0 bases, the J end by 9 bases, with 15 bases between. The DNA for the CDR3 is TGTGCCAGCAGCCAAGATTTATCCCCCTGGGGCATTCAGTACTTC. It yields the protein CASSQDLSPWGIQYF.

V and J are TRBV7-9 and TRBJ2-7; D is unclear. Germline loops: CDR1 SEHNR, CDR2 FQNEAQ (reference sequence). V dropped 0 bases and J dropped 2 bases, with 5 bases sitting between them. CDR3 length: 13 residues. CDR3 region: CASSLANTYEQYF. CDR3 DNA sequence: TGTGCCAGCAGCTTAGCTAACACCTACGAGCAGTACTTC.

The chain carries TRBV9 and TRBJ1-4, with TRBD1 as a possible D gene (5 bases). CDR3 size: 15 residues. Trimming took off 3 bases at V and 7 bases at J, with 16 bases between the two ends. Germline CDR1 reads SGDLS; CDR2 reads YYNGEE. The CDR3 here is CASSAPGSMAEKLFF. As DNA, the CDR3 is TGTGCCAGCAGCGCCCCAGGGTCAATGGCTGAAAAACTGTTTTTT.

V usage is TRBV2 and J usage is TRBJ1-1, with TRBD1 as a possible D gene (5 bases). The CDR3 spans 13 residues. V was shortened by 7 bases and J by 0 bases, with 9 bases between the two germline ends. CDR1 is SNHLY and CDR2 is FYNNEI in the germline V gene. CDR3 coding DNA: TGTGCCAGCACCCGGACATTGAACACTGAAGCTTTCTTT. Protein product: CASTRTLNTEAFF.

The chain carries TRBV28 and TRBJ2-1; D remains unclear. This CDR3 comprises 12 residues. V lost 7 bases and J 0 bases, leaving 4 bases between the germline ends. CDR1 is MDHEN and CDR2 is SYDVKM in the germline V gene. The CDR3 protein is CASTYSYNEQFF. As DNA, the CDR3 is TGTGCCAGCACTTACTCCTACAATGAGCAGTTCTTC.

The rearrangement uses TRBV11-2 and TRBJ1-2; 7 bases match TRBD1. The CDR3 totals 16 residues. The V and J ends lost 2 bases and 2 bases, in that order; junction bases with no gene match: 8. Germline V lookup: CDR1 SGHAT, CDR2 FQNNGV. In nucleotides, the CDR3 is TGTGCCAGCAGCTTAACACCCGAACAGGGGAACTATGGCTACACCTTC. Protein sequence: CASSLTPEQGNYGYTF.

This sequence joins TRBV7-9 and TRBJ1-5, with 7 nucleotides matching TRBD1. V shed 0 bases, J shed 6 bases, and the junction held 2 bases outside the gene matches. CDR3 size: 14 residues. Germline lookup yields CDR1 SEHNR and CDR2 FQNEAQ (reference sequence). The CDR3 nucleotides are TGTGCCAGCAGCTTAGCGGGGGACAGTCAGCCCCAGCATTTT. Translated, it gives CASSLAGDSQPQHF.

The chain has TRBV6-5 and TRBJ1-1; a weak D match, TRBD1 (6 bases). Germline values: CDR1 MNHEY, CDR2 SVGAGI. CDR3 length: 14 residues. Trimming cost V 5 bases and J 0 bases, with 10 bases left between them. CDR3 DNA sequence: TGTGCCAGCAGTCCGGGACACCTGAACACTGAAGCTTTCTTT. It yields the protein CASSPGHLNTEAFF.

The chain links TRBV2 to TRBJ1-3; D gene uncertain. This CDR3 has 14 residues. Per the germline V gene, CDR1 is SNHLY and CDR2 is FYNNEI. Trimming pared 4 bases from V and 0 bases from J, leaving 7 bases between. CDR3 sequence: CASSGGLSGNTIYF. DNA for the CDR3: TGTGCCAGCAGTGGTGGTCTCTCTGGAAACACCATATATTTT.

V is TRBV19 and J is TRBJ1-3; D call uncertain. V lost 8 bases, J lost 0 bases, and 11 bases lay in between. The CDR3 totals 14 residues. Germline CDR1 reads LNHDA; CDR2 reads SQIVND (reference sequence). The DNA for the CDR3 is TGTGCCAGTGCTAGGTCAAACTCTGGAAACACCATATATTTT. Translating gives CASARSNSGNTIYF.

The CDR3 loop reads CASSFRDRDNEQYF. The CDR3 DNA sequence: TGTGCCAGCAGCTTCCGGGACAGGGATAACGAGCAGTACTTC. The rearrangement uses TRBV11-1 and TRBJ2-7; the match to TRBD1 covers 9 bases. The V gene end was trimmed by 3 bases and the J gene end by 5 bases; junction bases not matched to a gene: 5. The CDR3 runs 14 residues. CDR1 and CDR2 from the germline V gene are SGHAT and FQDESV (reference sequence). The whole variable domain, remainder taken from reference TRBV11-1 and TRBJ2-7, is EAEVAQSPRYKITEKSQAVAFWCDPISGHATLYWYRQILGQGPELLVQFQDESVVDDSQLPKDRFSAERLKGVDSTLKIQPAELGDSAMYLCASSFRDRDNEQYFGPGTRLTVT.

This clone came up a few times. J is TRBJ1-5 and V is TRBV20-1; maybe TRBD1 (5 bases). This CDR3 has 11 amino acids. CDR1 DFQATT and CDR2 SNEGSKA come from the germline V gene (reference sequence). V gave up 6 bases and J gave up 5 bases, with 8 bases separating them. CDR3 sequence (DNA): TGCAGTGCAGGGGAAGATCAGCCCCAGCATTTT. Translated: CSAGEDQPQHF.

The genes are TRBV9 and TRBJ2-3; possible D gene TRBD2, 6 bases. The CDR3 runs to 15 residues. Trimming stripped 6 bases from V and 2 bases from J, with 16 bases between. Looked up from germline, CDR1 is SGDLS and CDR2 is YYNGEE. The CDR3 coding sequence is TGTGCCAGCACTAGCGATATCGGCTTCACAGATACGCAGTATTTT. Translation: CASTSDIGFTDTQYF.

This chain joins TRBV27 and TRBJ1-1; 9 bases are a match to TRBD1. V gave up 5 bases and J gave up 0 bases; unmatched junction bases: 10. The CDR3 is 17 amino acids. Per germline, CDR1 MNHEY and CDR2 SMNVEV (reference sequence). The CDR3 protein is CASSRRDRDYMNTEAFF. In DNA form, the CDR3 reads TGTGCCAGCAGTCGCCGGGACAGGGACTATATGAACACTGAAGCTTTCTTT.

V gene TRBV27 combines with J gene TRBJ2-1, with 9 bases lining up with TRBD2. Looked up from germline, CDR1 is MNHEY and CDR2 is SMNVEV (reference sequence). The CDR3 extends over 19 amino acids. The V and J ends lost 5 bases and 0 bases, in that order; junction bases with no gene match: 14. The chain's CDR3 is CASSPRGLAELSSYNEQFF. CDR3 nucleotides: TGTGCCAGCAGTCCGAGGGGACTAGCAGAGTTAAGCTCCTACAATGAGCAGTTCTTC.

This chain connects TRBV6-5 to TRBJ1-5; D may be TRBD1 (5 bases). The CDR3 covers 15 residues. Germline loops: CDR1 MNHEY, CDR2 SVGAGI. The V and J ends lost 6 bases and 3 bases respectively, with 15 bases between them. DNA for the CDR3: TGTGCCAGCAGGCGAGGGGACGATGTCAATCAGCCCCAGCATTTT. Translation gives CASRRGDDVNQPQHF.

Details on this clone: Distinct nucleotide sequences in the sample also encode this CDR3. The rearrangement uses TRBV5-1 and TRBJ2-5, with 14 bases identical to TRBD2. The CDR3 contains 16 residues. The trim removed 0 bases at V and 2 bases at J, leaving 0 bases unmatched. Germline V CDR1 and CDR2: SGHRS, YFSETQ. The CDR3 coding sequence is TGCGCCAGCAGCTTGGGACTAGCGGGGGGGCAAGAGACCCAGTACTTC. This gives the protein CASSLGLAGGQETQYF.

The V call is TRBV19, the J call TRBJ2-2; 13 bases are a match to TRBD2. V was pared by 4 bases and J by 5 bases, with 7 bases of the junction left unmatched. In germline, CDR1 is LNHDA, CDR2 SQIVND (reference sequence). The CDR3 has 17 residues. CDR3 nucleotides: TGTGCCAGTAGTACCCTACTAGCGGGGGGGCTAACCGGGGAGCTGTTTTTT. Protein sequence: CASSTLLAGGLTGELFF.

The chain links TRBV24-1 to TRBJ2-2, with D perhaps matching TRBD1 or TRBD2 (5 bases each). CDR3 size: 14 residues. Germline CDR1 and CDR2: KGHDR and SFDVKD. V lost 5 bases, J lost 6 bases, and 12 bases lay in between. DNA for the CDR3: TGTGCCACCAGTGGGCCAGGGACCGCCGGGGAGCTGTTTTTT. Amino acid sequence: CATSGPGTAGELFF.

The chain's CDR3 is CASSPDRDFGNTIYF. The CDR3 DNA follows: TGTGCCAGCAGCCCTGACAGGGATTTTGGAAACACCATATATTTT. The chain uses TRBV7-8 and TRBJ1-3; 7 bases agree with TRBD1. The CDR3 has 15 amino acids. The ends lost 5 bases at V and 3 bases at J; junction bases unmatched: 7. In germline, CDR1 is SGHVS, CDR2 FQNEAQ. Full variable domain (missing parts from reference TRBV7-8 and TRBJ1-3): GAGVSQSPRYKVAKRGQDVALRCDPISGHVSLFWYQQALGQGPEFLTYFQNEAQLDKSGLPSDRFFAERPEGSVSTLKIQRTQQEDSAVYLCASSPDRDFGNTIYFGEGSWLTVV.

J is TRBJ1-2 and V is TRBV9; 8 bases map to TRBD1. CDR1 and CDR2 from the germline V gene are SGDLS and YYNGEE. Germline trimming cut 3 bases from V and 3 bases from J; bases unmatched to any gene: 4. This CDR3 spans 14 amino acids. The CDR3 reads CASSAQTGDYGYTF. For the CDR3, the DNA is TGTGCCAGCAGCGCACAGACAGGGGACTATGGCTACACCTTC.

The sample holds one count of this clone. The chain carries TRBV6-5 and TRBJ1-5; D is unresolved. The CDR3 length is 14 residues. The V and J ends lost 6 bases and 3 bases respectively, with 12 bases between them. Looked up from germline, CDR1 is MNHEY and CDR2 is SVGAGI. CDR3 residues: CASRSDAYNQPQHF. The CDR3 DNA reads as TGTGCCAGCAGATCGGACGCTTACAATCAGCCCCAGCATTTT.

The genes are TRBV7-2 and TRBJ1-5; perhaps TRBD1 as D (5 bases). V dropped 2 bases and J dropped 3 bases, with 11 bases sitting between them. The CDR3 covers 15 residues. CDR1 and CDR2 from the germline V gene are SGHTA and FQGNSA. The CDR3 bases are TGTGCCAGCAGCTTAACCGCAGGGACCAATCAGCCCCAGCATTTT. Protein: CASSLTAGTNQPQHF.